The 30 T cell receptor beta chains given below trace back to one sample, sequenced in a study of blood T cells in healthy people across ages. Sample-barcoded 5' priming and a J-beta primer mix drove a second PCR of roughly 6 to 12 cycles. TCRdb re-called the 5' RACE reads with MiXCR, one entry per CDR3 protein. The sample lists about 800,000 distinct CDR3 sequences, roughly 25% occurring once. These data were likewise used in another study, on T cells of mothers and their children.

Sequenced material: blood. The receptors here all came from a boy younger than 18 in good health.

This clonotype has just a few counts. CDR3 DNA: TGTGCCAGCAGTTCCTACCCCCCGGATACGCAGTATTTT. It yields the protein CASSSYPPDTQYF. The gene calls are TRBV6-6 and TRBJ2-3; unclear D gene. The CDR3 is 13 amino acids. The germline V gene has CDR1 MNHNY and CDR2 SVGAGI (reference sequence). Trimming cost V 4 bases and J 6 bases, with 11 bases left between them.

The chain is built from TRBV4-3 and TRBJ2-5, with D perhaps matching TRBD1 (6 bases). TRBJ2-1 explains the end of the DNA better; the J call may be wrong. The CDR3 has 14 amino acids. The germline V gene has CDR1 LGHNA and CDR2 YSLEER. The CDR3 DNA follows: TGCGCCAGCAGCCACATGACAGGTTCTGATGAGCAGTTCTTC. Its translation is CASSHMTGSDEQFF.

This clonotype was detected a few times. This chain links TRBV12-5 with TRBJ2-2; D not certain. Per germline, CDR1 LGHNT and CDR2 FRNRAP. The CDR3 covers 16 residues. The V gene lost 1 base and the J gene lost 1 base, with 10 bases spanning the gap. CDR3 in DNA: TGTGCTAGTGGTTTGGGTCCCCTCGGGAACACCGGGGAGCTGTTTTTT. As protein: CASGLGPLGNTGELFF.

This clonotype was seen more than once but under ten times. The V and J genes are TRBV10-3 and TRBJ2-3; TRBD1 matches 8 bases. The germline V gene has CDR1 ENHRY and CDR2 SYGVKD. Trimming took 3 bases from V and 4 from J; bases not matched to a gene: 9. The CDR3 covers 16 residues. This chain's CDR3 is CAISDPKTGVADTQYF. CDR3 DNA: TGTGCCATCAGTGACCCCAAGACAGGGGTGGCAGATACGCAGTATTTT.

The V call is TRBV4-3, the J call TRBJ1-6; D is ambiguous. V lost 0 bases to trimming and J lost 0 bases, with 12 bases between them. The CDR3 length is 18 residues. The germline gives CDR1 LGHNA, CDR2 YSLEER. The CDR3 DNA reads TGCGCCAGCAGCCAAGAATACAACTTAGGCTCCTATAATTCACCCCTCCACTTT. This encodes CASSQEYNLGSYNSPLHF.

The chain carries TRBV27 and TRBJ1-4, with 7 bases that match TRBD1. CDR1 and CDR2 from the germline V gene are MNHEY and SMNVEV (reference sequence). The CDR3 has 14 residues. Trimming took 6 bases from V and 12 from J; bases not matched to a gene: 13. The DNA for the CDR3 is TGTGCCAGCAGCGATATACAGGGGAAAGAAGAACTGTTTTTT. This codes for CASSDIQGKEELFF.

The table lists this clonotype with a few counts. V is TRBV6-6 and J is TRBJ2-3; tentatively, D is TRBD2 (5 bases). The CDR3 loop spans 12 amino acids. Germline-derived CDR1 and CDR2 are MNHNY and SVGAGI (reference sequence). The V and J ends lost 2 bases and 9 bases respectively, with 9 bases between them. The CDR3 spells CASSYPGSTQYF. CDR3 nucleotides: TGTGCCAGCAGTTACCCGGGGTCGACGCAGTATTTT.

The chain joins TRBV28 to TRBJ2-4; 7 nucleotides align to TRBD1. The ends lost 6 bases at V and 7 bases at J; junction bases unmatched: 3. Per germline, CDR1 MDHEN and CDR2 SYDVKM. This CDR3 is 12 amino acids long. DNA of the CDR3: TGTGCCAGCAGCCAGGGGGTTAACATTCAGTACTTC. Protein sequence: CASSQGVNIQYF.

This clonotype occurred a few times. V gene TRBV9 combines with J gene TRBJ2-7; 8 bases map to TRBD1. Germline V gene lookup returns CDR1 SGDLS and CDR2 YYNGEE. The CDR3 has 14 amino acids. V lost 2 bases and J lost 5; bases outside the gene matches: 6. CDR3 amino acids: CASSVQGAPDEQYF. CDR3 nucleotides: TGTGCCAGCAGCGTGCAGGGGGCCCCCGACGAGCAGTACTTC.

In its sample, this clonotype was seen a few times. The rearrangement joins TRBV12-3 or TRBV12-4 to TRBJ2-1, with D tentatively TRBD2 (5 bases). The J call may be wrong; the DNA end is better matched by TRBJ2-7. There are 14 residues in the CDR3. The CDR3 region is CASSFGRANYEQYF. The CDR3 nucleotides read TGTGCCAGCAGTTTTGGGCGGGCTAACTACGAGCAGTACTTC.

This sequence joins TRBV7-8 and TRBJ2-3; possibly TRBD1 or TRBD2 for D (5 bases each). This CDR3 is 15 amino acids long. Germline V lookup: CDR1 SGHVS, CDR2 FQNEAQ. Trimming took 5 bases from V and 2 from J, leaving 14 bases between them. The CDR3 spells CASSGRDGLTDTQYF. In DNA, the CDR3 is TGTGCCAGCAGCGGCCGGGACGGACTCACAGATACGCAGTATTTT.

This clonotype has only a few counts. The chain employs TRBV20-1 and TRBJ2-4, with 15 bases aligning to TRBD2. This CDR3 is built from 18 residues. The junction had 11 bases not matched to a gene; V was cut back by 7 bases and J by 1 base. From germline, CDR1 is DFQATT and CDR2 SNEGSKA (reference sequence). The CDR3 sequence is CSVRTSGGADFAKNIQYF. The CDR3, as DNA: TGCAGTGTCCGGACTAGCGGGGGGGCCGACTTCGCCAAAAACATTCAGTACTTC.

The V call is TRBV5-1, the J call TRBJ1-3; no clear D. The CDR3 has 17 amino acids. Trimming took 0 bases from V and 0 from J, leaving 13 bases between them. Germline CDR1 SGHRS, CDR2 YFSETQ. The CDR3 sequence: CASSLVGTAGSGNTIYF. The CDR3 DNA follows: TGCGCCAGCAGCTTGGTTGGCACGGCGGGCTCTGGAAACACCATATATTTT.

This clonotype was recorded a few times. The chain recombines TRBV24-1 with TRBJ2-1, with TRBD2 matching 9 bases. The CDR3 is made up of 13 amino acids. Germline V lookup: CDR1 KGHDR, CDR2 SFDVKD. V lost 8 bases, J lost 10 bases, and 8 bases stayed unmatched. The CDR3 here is CATKSSGRQEQFF. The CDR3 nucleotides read TGTGCCACCAAAAGTAGCGGGAGACAGGAGCAGTTCTTC.

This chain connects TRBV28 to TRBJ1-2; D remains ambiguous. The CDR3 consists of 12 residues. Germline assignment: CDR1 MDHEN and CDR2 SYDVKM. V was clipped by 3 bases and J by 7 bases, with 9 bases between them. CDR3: CASSFPGRGYTF. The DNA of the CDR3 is TGTGCCAGCAGTTTCCCCGGTCGTGGCTACACCTTC.

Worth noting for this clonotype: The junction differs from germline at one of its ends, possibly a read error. CDR3 DNA sequence: TGTGCCAGCAGCTTAGTGGGTCCCGCCCAGTGCTTC. It codes for CASSLVGPAQCF. The V gene is TRBV7-2, the J gene TRBJ2-7; no firm D call. The length of the CDR3 is 12 residues. Germline V CDR1 and CDR2: SGHTA, FQGNSA.

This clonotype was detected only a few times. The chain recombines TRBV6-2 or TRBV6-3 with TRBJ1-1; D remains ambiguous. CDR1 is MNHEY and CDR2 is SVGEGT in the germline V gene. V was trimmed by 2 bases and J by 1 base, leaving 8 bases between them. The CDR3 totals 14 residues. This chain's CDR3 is CASSYAGWNTEAFF. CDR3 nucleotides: TGTGCCAGCAGTTACGCAGGCTGGAACACTGAAGCTTTCTTT.

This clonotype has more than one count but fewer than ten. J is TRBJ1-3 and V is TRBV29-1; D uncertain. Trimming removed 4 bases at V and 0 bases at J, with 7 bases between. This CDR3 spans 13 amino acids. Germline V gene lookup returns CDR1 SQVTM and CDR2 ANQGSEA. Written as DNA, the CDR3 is TGCAGCGTTGTGGGTGGCTCTGGAAACACCATATATTTT. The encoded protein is CSVVGGSGNTIYF.

This CDR3 is CSVESWDFTSGEQFF. CDR3 coding DNA: TGCAGCGTTGAAAGCTGGGACTTCACCTCGGGCGAGCAGTTCTTC. This rearrangement joins TRBV29-1 to TRBJ2-1, with D perhaps TRBD2 (6 bases). The CDR3 extends over 15 amino acids. Trimming removed 2 bases at V and 10 bases at J, with 21 bases between. CDR1 SQVTM and CDR2 ANQGSEA come from the germline V gene.

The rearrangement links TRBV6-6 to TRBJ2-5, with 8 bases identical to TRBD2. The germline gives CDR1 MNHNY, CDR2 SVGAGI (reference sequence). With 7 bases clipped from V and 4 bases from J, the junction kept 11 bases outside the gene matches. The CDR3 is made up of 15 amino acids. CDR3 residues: CASTSPTGGVETQYF. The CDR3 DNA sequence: TGTGCCAGCACCTCCCCCACGGGAGGGGTAGAGACCCAGTACTTC.

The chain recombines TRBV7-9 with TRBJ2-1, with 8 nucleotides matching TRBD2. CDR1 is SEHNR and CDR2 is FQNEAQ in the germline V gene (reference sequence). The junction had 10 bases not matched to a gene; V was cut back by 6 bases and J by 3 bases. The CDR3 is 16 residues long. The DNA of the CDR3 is TGTGCCAGCAGGTCCGCCGGGGGGGCCGGCTACAATGAGCAGTTCTTC. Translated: CASRSAGGAGYNEQFF.

CDR3 in DNA: TGCGCCAGCAGCTTGGAGCCTTTAGGCAATAGCAATCAGCCCCAGCATTTT. Translated: CASSLEPLGNSNQPQHF. The J gene is TRBJ1-5, the V gene TRBV5-1, with no clear D. With 0 bases removed from V and 0 bases from J, the gap between germline ends came to 13 bases. The CDR3 extends over 17 amino acids. Germline V gene data show CDR1 as SGHRS and CDR2 as YFSETQ.

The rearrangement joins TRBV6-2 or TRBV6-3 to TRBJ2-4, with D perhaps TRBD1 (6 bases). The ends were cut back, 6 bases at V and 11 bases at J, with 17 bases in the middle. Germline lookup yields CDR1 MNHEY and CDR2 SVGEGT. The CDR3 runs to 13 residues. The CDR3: CASRYTGTPFQYF. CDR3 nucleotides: TGTGCCAGCAGGTACACCGGGACACCCTTTCAGTACTTC.

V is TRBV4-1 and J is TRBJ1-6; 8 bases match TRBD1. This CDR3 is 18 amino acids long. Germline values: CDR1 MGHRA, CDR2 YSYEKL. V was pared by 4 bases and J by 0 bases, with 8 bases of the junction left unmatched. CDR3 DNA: TGCGCCAGCAGCCTAGCATCACAGGGGGACTCCTATAATTCACCCCTCCACTTT. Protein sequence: CASSLASQGDSYNSPLHF.

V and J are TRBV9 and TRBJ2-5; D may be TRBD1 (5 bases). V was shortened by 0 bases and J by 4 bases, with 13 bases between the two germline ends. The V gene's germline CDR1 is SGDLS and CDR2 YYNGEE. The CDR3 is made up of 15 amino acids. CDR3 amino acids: CASSVGLGVGETQYF. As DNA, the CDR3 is TGTGCCAGCAGCGTAGGTTTAGGGGTCGGAGAGACCCAGTACTTC.

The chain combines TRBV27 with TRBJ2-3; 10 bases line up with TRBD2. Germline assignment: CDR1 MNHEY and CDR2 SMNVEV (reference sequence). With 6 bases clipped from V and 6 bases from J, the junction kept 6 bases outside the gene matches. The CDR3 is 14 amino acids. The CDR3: CASSPSGGFDTQYF. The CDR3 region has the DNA TGTGCCAGCAGCCCTAGCGGGGGTTTTGATACGCAGTATTTT.

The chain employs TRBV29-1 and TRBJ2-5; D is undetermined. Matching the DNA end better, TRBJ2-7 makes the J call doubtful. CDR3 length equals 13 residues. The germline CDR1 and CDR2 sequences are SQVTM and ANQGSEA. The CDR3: CSVEGGRAYEQYF. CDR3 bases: TGCAGCGTTGAAGGAGGACGGGCCTACGAGCAGTACTTC.

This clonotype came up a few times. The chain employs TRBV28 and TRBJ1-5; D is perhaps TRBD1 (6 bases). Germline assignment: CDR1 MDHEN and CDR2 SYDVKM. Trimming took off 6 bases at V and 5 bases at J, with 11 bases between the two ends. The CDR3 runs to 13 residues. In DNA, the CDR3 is TGTGCCAGCAGCGACAGGTCGCATCAGCCCCAGCATTTT. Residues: CASSDRSHQPQHF.

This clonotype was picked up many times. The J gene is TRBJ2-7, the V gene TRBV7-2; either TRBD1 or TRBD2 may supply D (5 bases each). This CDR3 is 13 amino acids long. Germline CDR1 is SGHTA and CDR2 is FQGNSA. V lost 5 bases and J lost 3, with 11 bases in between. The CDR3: CASSPGPGYEQYF. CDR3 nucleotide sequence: TGTGCCAGCAGCCCGGGACCCGGCTACGAGCAGTACTTC. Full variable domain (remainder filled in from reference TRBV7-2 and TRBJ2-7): GAGVSQSPSNKVTEKGKDVELRCDPISGHTALYWYRQSLGQGLEFLIYFQGNSAPDKSGLPSDRFSAERTGGSVSTLTIQRTQQEDSAVYLCASSPGPGYEQYFGPGTRLTVT.

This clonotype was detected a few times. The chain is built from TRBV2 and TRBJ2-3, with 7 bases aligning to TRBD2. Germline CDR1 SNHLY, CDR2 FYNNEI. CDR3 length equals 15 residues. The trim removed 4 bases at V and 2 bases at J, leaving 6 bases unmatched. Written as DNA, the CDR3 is TGTGCCAGCAGTGTTCTAGCGGCCTCCACAGATACGCAGTATTTT. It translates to CASSVLAASTDTQYF.